Following are 30 T cell receptor beta chains from one sample sequenced in a study of control samples from healthy donors and cancer patients. Sequenced by immunoSEQ multiplex PCR; TCRdb stores in-frame clones only, minus some. Counted here are 63,000 or so clones, roughly 87% occurring once; the ten biggest clones make up 5% to 6.5%. Sequencing used PBMCs. Every receptor here comes from a man aged 55-75 years with colorectal cancer.

The V call is TRBV13, the J call TRBJ1-3; tentatively, D is TRBD1 (6 bases). Germline CDR1 PRHDT, CDR2 FYEKMQ (reference sequence). Deletions cut 4 bases from V and 3 bases from J, with 16 bases between. The CDR3 covers 16 residues. CDR3 region: CASSSWTDQLGNTIYF. The CDR3 coding sequence is TGTGCCAGCAGCTCCTGGACAGACCAACTTGGAAACACCATATATTTT.

This chain links TRBV5-4 with TRBJ1-2; 8 bases match TRBD1. This CDR3 region has 15 residues. CDR1 and CDR2 from the germline V gene are SGHNT and YYREEE (reference sequence). The junction had 12 bases not matched to a gene; V was cut back by 3 bases and J by 8 bases. CDR3 amino acids: CASSWGPDRGSGYTF. The CDR3 DNA is TGTGCCAGCAGCTGGGGACCAGACAGGGGATCGGGCTACACCTTC.

The V call is TRBV29-1, the J call TRBJ2-5; 12 positions agree with TRBD2. The germline V gene encodes CDR1 SQVTM and CDR2 ANQGSEA. The V and J ends lost 7 bases and 4 bases, in that order; junction bases with no gene match: 4. CDR3 length: 13 residues. The CDR3 loop is CSAPTSGGETQYF. Here the CDR3 DNA reads TGCAGCGCCCCGACTAGCGGGGGAGAGACCCAGTACTTC.

The V gene is TRBV10-3, the J gene TRBJ2-7; 9 bases are a match to TRBD1. The V segment lost 10 bases and the J segment 4 bases; nucleotides outside the gene matches: 5. This CDR3 comprises 12 residues. The germline CDR1 and CDR2 sequences are ENHRY and SYGVKD. In nucleotides, the CDR3 is TGTGCCACCTTAGGGACAGGGTACGAGCAGTACTTC. Translating it yields CATLGTGYEQYF.

This clone is a singleton in its sample. The J gene is TRBJ1-1, the V gene TRBV19; D is unclear. Germline CDR1 is LNHDA and CDR2 is SQIVND (reference sequence). V lost 5 bases to trimming and J lost 0 bases, with 16 bases between them. The length of the CDR3 is 16 residues. The CDR3 region has the DNA TGTGCCAGTAGTGCGGCCCGGGCCCTCCTGAACACTGAAGCTTTCTTT. This gives the protein CASSAARALLNTEAFF.

This clone was counted a single time. J is TRBJ1-6 and V is TRBV6-5, with D perhaps matching TRBD1 (6 bases). Trimming left V 0 bases short and J 10 bases short, with 10 bases between. The germline gives CDR1 MNHEY, CDR2 SVGAGI. The CDR3 loop spans 14 amino acids. The CDR3 is CASSYSRGHSPLHF. The CDR3 bases are TGTGCCAGCAGTTACTCGCGGGGGCACTCACCCCTCCACTTT.

The chain uses TRBV27 and TRBJ2-3; 9 bases map to TRBD2. The CDR3 is 20 residues long. The germline V gene has CDR1 MNHEY and CDR2 SMNVEV (reference sequence). The ends lost 3 bases at V and 0 bases at J; junction bases unmatched: 16. The CDR3 region has the DNA TGTGCCAGCAGTTTTTCGGGCCCCTATTTAGCGGGGGTTAGCACAGATACGCAGTATTTT. Translation: CASSFSGPYLAGVSTDTQYF.

The sample holds a few counts of this clone. The chain is built from TRBV7-2 and TRBJ2-1; D call uncertain. V was shortened by 1 base and J by 8 bases, with 18 bases between the two germline ends. Germline V CDR1 and CDR2: SGHTA, FQGNSA. CDR3 length: 16 residues. The CDR3 loop reads CASSLENTPRFDEQFF. CDR3 bases: TGTGCCAGCAGCTTAGAAAACACGCCGCGGTTCGATGAGCAGTTCTTC.

The V call is TRBV7-2, the J call TRBJ1-5; 8 bases agree with TRBD1. CDR1 is SGHTA, CDR2 FQGNSA, per germline. CDR3 length equals 14 residues. V trimming: 5 bases; J trimming: 4 bases; junction bases outside the gene matches: 4. This chain's CDR3 is CASSPGGANQPQHF. CDR3 DNA: TGTGCCAGCAGCCCAGGGGGCGCGAATCAGCCCCAGCATTTT.

The genes are TRBV7-3 and TRBJ2-2, with D possibly TRBD2 on 5 matching bases. With 8 bases removed from V and 0 bases from J, the gap between germline ends came to 10 bases. Germline lookup yields CDR1 SGHTA and CDR2 FQGTGA. This CDR3 has 14 amino acids. CDR3 amino acids: CASRGIANTGELFF. CDR3 DNA sequence: TGTGCCAGCCGGGGTATCGCGAACACCGGGGAGCTGTTTTTT.

The J gene is TRBJ1-1, the V gene TRBV4-1; D call uncertain. Germline V gene lookup returns CDR1 MGHRA and CDR2 YSYEKL. The CDR3 is made up of 14 amino acids. Trimming pared 1 base from V and 0 bases from J, leaving 6 bases between. In DNA, the CDR3 is TGCGCCAGCAGCCAAGTAACGATGAACACTGAAGCTTTCTTT. Its translation is CASSQVTMNTEAFF.

The gene calls are TRBV7-2 and TRBJ1-1; D is undetermined. Deletions cut 5 bases from V and 0 bases from J, with 10 bases between. Germline values: CDR1 SGHTA, CDR2 FQGNSA. The CDR3 consists of 14 residues. The CDR3 nucleotides read TGTGCCAGCAGCGGAGGACGGTTGAACACTGAAGCTTTCTTT. Its protein product is CASSGGRLNTEAFF. Complete variable domain (other parts from reference TRBV7-2 and TRBJ1-1): GAGVSQSPSNKVTEKGKDVELRCDPISGHTALYWYRQSLGQGLEFLIYFQGNSAPDKSGLPSDRFSAERTGGSVSTLTIQRTQQEDSAVYLCASSGGRLNTEAFFGQGTRLTVV.

J is TRBJ2-3 and V is TRBV18; D is ambiguous. V was shortened by 3 bases and J by 4 bases, with 5 bases between the two germline ends. The CDR3 spans 12 residues. Per germline, CDR1 KGHSH and CDR2 LQKENI. The CDR3 here is CASSPAADTQYF. The DNA of the CDR3 is TGTGCCAGCTCACCGGCGGCAGATACGCAGTATTTT.

This chain links TRBV5-5 with TRBJ2-7, with TRBD2 as a possible D gene (6 bases). The germline V gene has CDR1 SGHKS and CDR2 YYEKEE (reference sequence). This CDR3 is built from 16 residues. Between the trimmed V and J ends, which lost 1 base and 5 bases, there was a span of 19 bases. The CDR3 reads CASSLYYGGIRNEQYF. In DNA form, the CDR3 reads TGTGCCAGCAGCTTGTATTATGGGGGGATTCGGAACGAGCAGTACTTC. The variable domain in full, with the rest retrieved from reference TRBV5-5 and TRBJ2-7, is DAGVTQSPTHLIKTRGQQVTLRCSPISGHKSVSWYQQVLGQGPQFIFQYYEKEERGRGNFPDRFSARQFPNYSSELNVNALLLGDSALYLCASSLYYGGIRNEQYFGPGTRLTVT.

This chain connects TRBV7-2 to TRBJ1-4, with TRBD1 identical over 7 bases. This CDR3 has 17 amino acids. The V gene's germline CDR1 is SGHTA and CDR2 FQGNSA. Losses at the gene ends were 5 bases for V and 7 bases for J; bases not matched to a gene: 16. The CDR3 loop reads CASSDGTRGRLGEKLFF. The DNA for the CDR3 is TGTGCCAGCAGCGACGGGACGAGGGGGCGCTTAGGTGAAAAACTGTTTTTT.

As DNA, the CDR3 is TGCAGCGGACTGGGGAATGGGGCCAACGTCCTGACTTTC. Its protein is CSGLGNGANVLTF. The rearrangement links TRBV29-1 to TRBJ2-6; D uncertain. Germline lookup yields CDR1 SQVTM and CDR2 ANQGSEA. The CDR3 totals 13 residues. V lost 7 bases to trimming and J lost 3 bases, with 10 bases between them.

This chain uses TRBV25-1 with TRBJ2-7; D possibly uses TRBD1 or TRBD2 (5 bases each). Germline-derived CDR1 and CDR2 are MGHDK and SYGVNS. The CDR3 extends over 10 amino acids. The ends were cut back, 8 bases at V and 6 bases at J, with 8 bases in the middle. The CDR3 loop is CASSGTEQYF. CDR3 sequence (DNA): TGTGCCAGCTCAGGGACCGAGCAGTACTTC.

This chain links TRBV5-1 with TRBJ2-6; possibly TRBD1 for D (6 bases). Germline loops: CDR1 SGHRS, CDR2 YFSETQ. The CDR3 covers 17 residues. Trimming pared 4 bases from V and 0 bases from J, leaving 14 bases between. The CDR3 protein is CASSPGQRSSGANVLTF. The CDR3 coding sequence is TGCGCCAGCAGCCCCGGACAGCGCTCCTCTGGGGCCAACGTCCTGACTTTC.

The chain carries TRBV27 and TRBJ2-5, with 11 nucleotides matching TRBD2. Unmatched junction bases numbered 3, after V lost 8 bases and J lost 1 base. Germline V gene lookup returns CDR1 MNHEY and CDR2 SMNVEV (reference sequence). CDR3 length: 14 amino acids. The CDR3 DNA sequence: TGTGCCAGCTGGGGACTAGCGGCCCAAGAGACCCAGTACTTC. This encodes CASWGLAAQETQYF.

The rearrangement uses TRBV21-1 and TRBJ2-6. TRBV21-1 is listed as a pseudogene. The CDR3 is made up of 16 amino acids. The CDR3 sequence: CASSKNGYSGANVLTF. CDR3 sequence (DNA): TGTGCCAGCAGCAAGAACGGATACTCTGGGGCCAACGTCCTGACTTTC.

The chain combines TRBV28 with TRBJ1-4; unclear D gene. The CDR3 spans 16 residues. CDR1 MDHEN and CDR2 SYDVKM come from the germline V gene. Trimming took off 6 bases at V and 0 bases at J, with 14 bases between the two ends. The CDR3 region is CASSPRTVATNEKLFF. CDR3 DNA sequence: TGTGCCAGCAGCCCTAGGACCGTGGCAACTAATGAAAAACTGTTTTTT.

The chain has TRBV4-1 and TRBJ2-2, with D tentatively TRBD2 (5 bases). The germline V gene has CDR1 MGHRA and CDR2 YSYEKL. The CDR3 loop spans 16 amino acids. The germline V and J ends were trimmed by 1 base and 3 bases, with 12 bases remaining between them. CDR3 sequence (DNA): TGCGCCAGCAGCCAAGGACGTTACGGGGACACCGGGGAGCTGTTTTTT. Translation: CASSQGRYGDTGELFF.

The chain employs TRBV29-1 and TRBJ1-2; no clear D. The CDR3 sequence is 12 residues long. CDR1 is SQVTM and CDR2 is ANQGSEA in the germline V gene. Trimming took 6 bases from V and 8 from J, leaving 16 bases between them. The chain's CDR3 is CSVLSGRAGYTF. CDR3 bases: TGCAGCGTCTTATCGGGTCGGGCGGGCTACACCTTC. Full variable domain (missing parts from reference TRBV29-1 and TRBJ1-2): SAVISQKPSRDICQRGTSLTIQCQVDSQVTMMFWYRQQPGQSLTLIATANQGSEATYESGFVIDKFPISRPNLTFSTLTVSNMSPEDSSIYLCSVLSGRAGYTFGSGTRLTVV.

This sequence joins TRBV19 and TRBJ1-5; TRBD1 aligns across 9 bases. Unmatched junction bases numbered 7, after V lost 9 bases and J lost 7 bases. The CDR3 loop spans 13 amino acids. Germline-derived CDR1 and CDR2 are LNHDA and SQIVND (reference sequence). The CDR3 spells CASSGTGYQPQHF. Here the CDR3 DNA reads TGTGCCAGCTCCGGGACAGGGTACCAGCCCCAGCATTTT. Variable domain in full (rest from reference TRBV19 and TRBJ1-5): DGGITQSPKYLFRKEGQNVTLSCEQNLNHDAMYWYRQDPGQGLRLIYYSQIVNDFQKGDIAEGYSVSREKKESFPLTVTSAQKNPTAFYLCASSGTGYQPQHFGDGTRLSIL.

The chain combines TRBV7-3 with TRBJ2-1; D remains ambiguous. Germline CDR1 is SGHTA and CDR2 is FQGTGA. The CDR3 is 13 residues long. V was shortened by 5 bases and J by 6 bases, with 11 bases between the two germline ends. In DNA, the CDR3 is TGTGCCAGCAGCACCGGTGGGCTCAATGAGCAGTTCTTC. Its protein product is CASSTGGLNEQFF.

V gene TRBV12-3 or TRBV12-4 combines with J gene TRBJ2-7; TRBD1 might be the D (5 bases). V was trimmed by 3 bases and J by 6 bases, leaving 12 bases between them. There are 13 residues in the CDR3. CDR3 bases: TGTGCCAGCAGTTTTGGTGGGGCAGGCGAGCAGTACTTC. It specifies CASSFGGAGEQYF.

This rearrangement joins TRBV2 to TRBJ2-1, with 8 bases identical to TRBD1. Germline CDR1 and CDR2: SNHLY and FYNNEI. The CDR3 sequence is 15 residues long. V lost 6 bases and J lost 10; bases outside the gene matches: 14. Written as DNA, the CDR3 is TGTGCCAGCAGGGCCGACAGGGGTCAGGTTGTAGAGCAGTTCTTC. Its protein is CASRADRGQVVEQFF.

Only one count was recorded for this clone. V usage is TRBV7-9 and J usage is TRBJ2-3; TRBD2 matches at 11 bases. With 7 bases clipped from V and 1 base from J, the junction kept 7 bases outside the gene matches. This CDR3 region has 16 residues. Germline CDR1 and CDR2: SEHNR and FQNEAQ (reference sequence). CDR3 DNA: TGTGCCAGCACCCACACTAGCGGGGGAGGCACAGATACGCAGTATTTT. It specifies CASTHTSGGGTDTQYF.

This clone was counted a few times. V gene TRBV3-1 (or the pseudogene TRBV3-2) combines with J gene TRBJ2-5; 7 bases map to TRBD2. The J segment lost 0 bases and the V segment lost 4 bases, leaving 11 bases of the junction unmatched. Germline V CDR1 and CDR2: LGHDT, YNNKEL (reference sequence). CDR3 size: 17 residues. Written as DNA, the CDR3 is TGTGCCAGCAGCCGCCGGGAGGCTAGCGGAAACCAAGAGACCCAGTACTTC. This gives the protein CASSRREASGNQETQYF.

This chain connects TRBV6-5 to TRBJ1-1, with 7 bases identical to TRBD1. V was clipped by 6 bases and J by 4 bases; unmatched bases: 5. CDR1 is MNHEY and CDR2 is SVGAGI in the germline V gene. The CDR3 runs to 13 residues. This CDR3 reads CASRSAGGTEAFF. DNA of the CDR3: TGTGCCAGCAGGTCAGCAGGGGGCACTGAAGCTTTCTTT.